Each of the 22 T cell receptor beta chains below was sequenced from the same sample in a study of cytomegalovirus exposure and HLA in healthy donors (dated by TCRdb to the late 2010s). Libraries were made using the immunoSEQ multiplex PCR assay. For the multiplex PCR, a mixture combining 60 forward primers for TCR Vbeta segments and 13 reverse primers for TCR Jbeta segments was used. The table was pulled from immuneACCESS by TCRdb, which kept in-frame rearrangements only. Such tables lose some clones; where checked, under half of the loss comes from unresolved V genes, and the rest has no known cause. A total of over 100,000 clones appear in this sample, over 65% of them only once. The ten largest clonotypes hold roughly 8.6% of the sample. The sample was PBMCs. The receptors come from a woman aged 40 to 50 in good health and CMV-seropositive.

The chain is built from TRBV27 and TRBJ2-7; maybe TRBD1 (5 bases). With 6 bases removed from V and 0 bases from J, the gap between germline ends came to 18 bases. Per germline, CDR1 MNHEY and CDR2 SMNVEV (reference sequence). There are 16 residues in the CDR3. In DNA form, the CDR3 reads TGTGCCAGCAGGCCCTTAGGGGCAGGCGTCTCCTACGAGCAGTACTTC. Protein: CASRPLGAGVSYEQYF.

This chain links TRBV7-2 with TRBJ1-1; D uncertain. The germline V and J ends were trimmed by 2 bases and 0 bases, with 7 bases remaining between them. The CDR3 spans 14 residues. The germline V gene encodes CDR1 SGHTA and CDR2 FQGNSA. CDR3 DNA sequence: TGTGCCAGCAGCTTACTGGAGTTGAACACTGAAGCTTTCTTT. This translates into CASSLLELNTEAFF. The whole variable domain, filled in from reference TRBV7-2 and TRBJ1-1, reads GAGVSQSPSNKVTEKGKDVELRCDPISGHTALYWYRQSLGQGLEFLIYFQGNSAPDKSGLPSDRFSAERTGGSVSTLTIQRTQQEDSAVYLCASSLLELNTEAFFGQGTRLTVV.

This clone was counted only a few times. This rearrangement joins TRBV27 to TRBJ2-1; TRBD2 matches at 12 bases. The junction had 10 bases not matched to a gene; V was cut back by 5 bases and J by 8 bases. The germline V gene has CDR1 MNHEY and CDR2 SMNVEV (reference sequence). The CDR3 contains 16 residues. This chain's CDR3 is CASSGLAGRAMDEQFF. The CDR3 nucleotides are TGTGCCAGCAGTGGACTAGCGGGAAGGGCAATGGATGAGCAGTTCTTC.

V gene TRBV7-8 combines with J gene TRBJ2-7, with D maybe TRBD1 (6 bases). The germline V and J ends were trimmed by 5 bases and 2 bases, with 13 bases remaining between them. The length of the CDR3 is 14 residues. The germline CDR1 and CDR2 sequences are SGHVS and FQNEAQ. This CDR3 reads CASSVTGFPYEQYF. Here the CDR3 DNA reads TGTGCCAGCAGCGTCACAGGGTTTCCCTACGAGCAGTACTTC.

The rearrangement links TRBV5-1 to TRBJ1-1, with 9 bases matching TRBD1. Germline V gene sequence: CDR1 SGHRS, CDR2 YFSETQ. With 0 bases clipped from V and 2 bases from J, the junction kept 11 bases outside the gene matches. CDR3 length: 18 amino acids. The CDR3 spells CASSLGAGTGRYNTEAFF. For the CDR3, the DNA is TGCGCCAGCAGCTTGGGAGCAGGGACAGGGAGATACAACACTGAAGCTTTCTTT. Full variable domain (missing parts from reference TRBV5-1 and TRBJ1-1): KAGVTQTPRYLIKTRGQQVTLSCSPISGHRSVSWYQQTPGQGLQFLFEYFSETQRNKGNFPGRFSGRQFSNSRSEMNVSTLELGDSALYLCASSLGAGTGRYNTEAFFGQGTRLTVV.

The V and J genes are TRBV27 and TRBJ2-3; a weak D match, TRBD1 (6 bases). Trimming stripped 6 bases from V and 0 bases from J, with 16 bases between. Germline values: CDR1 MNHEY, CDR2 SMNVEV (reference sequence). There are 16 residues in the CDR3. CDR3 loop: CASRSRGHPSTDTQYF. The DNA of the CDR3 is TGTGCCAGCAGATCCAGGGGTCATCCTAGCACAGATACGCAGTATTTT.

The CDR3 spells CASSTTPISTGGTDTQYF. CDR3 DNA: TGCGCCAGCAGTACCACCCCGATCTCGACAGGGGGCACAGATACGCAGTATTTT. The chain recombines TRBV5-1 with TRBJ2-3; 8 bases are shared with TRBD1. The CDR3 extends over 18 amino acids. The V gene end was trimmed by 5 bases and the J gene end by 1 base; junction bases not matched to a gene: 15. CDR1 and CDR2 from the germline V gene are SGHRS and YFSETQ.

The DNA of the CDR3 is TGTGCCAGCAGTTACCGGGGGATAGGGGCCAACGTCCTGACTTTC. Its protein is CASSYRGIGANVLTF. The chain uses TRBV6-6 and TRBJ2-6, with D possibly being TRBD2 (6 bases). Trimming cost V 2 bases and J 4 bases, with 9 bases left between them. This CDR3 contains 15 residues. CDR1 is MNHNY, CDR2 SVGAGI, per germline (reference sequence).

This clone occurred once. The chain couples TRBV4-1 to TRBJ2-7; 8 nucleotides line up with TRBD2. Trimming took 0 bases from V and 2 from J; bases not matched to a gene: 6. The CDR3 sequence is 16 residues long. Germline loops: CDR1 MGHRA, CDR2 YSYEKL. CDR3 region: CASSQDIQRGTYEQYF. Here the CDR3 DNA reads TGCGCCAGCAGCCAAGACATCCAGCGGGGGACCTACGAGCAGTACTTC.

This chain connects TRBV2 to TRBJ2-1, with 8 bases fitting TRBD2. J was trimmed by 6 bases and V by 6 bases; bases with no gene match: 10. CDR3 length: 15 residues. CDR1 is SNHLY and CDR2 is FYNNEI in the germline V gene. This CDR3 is CASRRLATGLNEQFF. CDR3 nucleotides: TGTGCCAGCAGAAGACTAGCGACGGGTCTCAATGAGCAGTTCTTC.

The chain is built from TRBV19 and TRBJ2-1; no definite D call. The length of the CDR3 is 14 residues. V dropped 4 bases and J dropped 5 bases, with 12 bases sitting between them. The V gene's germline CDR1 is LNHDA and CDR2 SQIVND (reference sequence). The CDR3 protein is CASSTASVDNEQFF. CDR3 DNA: TGTGCCAGTAGTACCGCCTCGGTCGACAATGAGCAGTTCTTC.

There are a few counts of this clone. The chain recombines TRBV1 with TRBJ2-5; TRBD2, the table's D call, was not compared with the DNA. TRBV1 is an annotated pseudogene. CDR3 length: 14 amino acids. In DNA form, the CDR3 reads TGCACCAGCAGCCAAGCGGTTTTTCAAGAGACCCAGTACTTC. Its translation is CTSSQAVFQETQYF.

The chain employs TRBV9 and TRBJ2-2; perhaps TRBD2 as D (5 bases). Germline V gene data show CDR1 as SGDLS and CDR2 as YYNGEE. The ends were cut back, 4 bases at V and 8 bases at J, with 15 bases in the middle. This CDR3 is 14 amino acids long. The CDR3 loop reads CASSLDLGVGELFF. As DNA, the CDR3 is TGTGCCAGCAGCCTCGATCTCGGGGTGGGGGAGCTGTTTTTT.

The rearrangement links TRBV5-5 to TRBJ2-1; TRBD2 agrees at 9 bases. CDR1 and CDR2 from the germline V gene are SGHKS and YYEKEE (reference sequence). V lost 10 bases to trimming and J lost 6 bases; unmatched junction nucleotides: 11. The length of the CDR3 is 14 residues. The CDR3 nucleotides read TGTGCCGGGTTTCCGGGACTAGCCGTCAATGAGCAGTTCTTC. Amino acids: CAGFPGLAVNEQFF.

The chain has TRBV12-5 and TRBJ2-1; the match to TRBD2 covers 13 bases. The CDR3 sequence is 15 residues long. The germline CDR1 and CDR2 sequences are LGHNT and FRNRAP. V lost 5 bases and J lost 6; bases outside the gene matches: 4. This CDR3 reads CASGGGTSGANEQFF. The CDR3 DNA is TGTGCTAGTGGTGGGGGGACTAGCGGGGCCAATGAGCAGTTCTTC.

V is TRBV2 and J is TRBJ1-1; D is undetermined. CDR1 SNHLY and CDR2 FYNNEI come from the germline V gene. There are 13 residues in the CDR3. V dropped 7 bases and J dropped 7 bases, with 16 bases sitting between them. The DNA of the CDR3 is TGTGCCAGCATGCGGACTTCACCCTTTGAAGCTTTCTTT. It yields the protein CASMRTSPFEAFF.

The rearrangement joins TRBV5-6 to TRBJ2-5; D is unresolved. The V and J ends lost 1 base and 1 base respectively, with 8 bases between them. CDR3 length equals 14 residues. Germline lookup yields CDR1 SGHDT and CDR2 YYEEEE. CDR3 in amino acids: CASSLLNSQETQYF. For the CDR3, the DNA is TGTGCCAGCAGCTTGTTAAACAGCCAAGAGACCCAGTACTTC.

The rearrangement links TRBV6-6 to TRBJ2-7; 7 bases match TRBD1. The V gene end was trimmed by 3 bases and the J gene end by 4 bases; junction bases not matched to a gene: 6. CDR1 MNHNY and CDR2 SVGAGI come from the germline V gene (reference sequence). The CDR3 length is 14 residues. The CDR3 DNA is TGTGCCAGCAGTTATCGAACAGGGGTGTACGAGCAGTACTTC. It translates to CASSYRTGVYEQYF.

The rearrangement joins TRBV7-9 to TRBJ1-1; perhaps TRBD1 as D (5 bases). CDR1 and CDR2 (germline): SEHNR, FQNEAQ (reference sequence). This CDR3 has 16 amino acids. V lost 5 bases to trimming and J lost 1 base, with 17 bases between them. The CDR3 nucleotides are TGTGCCAGCAGCCACCTTATGGGGCGTCCGAACACTGAAGCTTTCTTT. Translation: CASSHLMGRPNTEAFF.

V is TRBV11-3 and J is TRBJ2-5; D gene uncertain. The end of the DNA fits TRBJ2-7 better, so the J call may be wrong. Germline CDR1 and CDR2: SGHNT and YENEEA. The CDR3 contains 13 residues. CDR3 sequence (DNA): TGTGCCAGCAGCTTAGGAGTGGACTACGAGCAGTACTTC. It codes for CASSLGVDYEQYF.

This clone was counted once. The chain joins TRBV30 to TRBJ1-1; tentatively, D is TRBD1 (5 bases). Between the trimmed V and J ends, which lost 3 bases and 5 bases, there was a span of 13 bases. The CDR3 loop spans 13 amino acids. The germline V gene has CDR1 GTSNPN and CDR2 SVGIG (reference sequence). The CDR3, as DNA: TGTGCCTGGAGGTTGGGGGGAGAGACTGAAGCTTTCTTT. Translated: CAWRLGGETEAFF.

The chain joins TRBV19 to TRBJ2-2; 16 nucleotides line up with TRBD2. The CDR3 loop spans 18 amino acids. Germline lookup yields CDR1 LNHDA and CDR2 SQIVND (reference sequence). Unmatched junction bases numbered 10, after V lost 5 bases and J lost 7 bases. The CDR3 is CASSARGLAGGKIGELFF. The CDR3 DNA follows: TGTGCCAGTAGTGCTAGGGGACTAGCGGGAGGGAAGATCGGGGAGCTGTTTTTT.